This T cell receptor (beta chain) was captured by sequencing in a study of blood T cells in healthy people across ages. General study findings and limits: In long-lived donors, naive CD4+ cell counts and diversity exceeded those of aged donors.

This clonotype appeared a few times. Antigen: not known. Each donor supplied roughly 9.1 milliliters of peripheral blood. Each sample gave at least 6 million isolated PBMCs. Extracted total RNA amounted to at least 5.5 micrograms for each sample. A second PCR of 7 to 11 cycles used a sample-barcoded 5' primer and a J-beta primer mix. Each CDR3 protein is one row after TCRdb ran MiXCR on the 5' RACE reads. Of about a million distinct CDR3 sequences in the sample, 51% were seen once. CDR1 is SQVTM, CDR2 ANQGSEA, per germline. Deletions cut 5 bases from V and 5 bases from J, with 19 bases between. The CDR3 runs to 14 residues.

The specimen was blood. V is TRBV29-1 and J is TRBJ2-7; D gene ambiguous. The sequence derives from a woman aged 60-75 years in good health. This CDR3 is CSVFDSMVTDEQYF. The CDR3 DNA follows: TGCAGCGTTTTTGATTCCATGGTTACTGACGAGCAGTACTTC.